This entry lists 14 T cell receptor beta chains sequenced from one sample in a study of post-analysis software for immune sequencing data. Overall study results and limits: Elevated frequency relative to controls characterized roughly 5 TRBV segments in patients, TRBV5-6, TRBV5-1 and TRBV20-1 among them.

No antigen has been assigned to these receptors. Unique molecular identifiers were present in the TCR beta cDNA libraries. TCRdb recomputed calls from the PCR reads with MiXCR, one row per CDR3 protein. In the table there are fewer than 550,000 distinct CDR3 sequences, around 31% of which are singletons. Specimen: blood. Source of these receptors: a girl under 18 with multiple sclerosis.

CDR3 in amino acids: CSARAGQGSGYTF. CDR3 nucleotide sequence: TGCAGTGCTAGGGCGGGACAGGGATCTGGCTACACCTTC. V gene TRBV20-1 combines with J gene TRBJ1-2; 9 bases are a match to TRBD1. CDR1 is DFQATT and CDR2 is SNEGSKA in the germline V gene (reference sequence). The V gene end was trimmed by 3 bases and the J gene end by 7 bases; junction bases not matched to a gene: 6. This CDR3 contains 13 residues.

This clonotype came up a few times. This rearrangement joins TRBV20-1 to TRBJ2-7, with D perhaps assigned TRBD1 or TRBD2 (6 bases each). The end of the DNA aligns better with TRBJ2-5, so the J call may be wrong. This CDR3 is 13 amino acids long. The germline CDR1 and CDR2 sequences are DFQATT and SNEGSKA (reference sequence). The CDR3 DNA sequence: TGCAGTGCTCCCTCGGGGGCACAAGAGACCCAGTACTTC. The encoded protein is CSAPSGAQETQYF.

This clonotype was picked up a small number of times. V usage is TRBV6-6 and J usage is TRBJ2-1; the match to TRBD2 covers 7 bases. Germline-derived CDR1 and CDR2 are MNHNY and SVGAGI (reference sequence). This CDR3 has 14 amino acids. V trimming: 9 bases; J trimming: 5 bases; junction bases outside the gene matches: 10. The CDR3 reads CASMASGANNEQFF. Written as DNA, the CDR3 is TGTGCCAGTATGGCCAGCGGGGCCAACAATGAGCAGTTCTTC.

The table lists this clonotype with a few counts. The chain carries TRBV6-6 and TRBJ2-7; 7 bases agree with TRBD1. The V gene end was trimmed by 5 bases and the J gene end by 5 bases; junction bases not matched to a gene: 6. Germline CDR1 reads MNHNY; CDR2 reads SVGAGI (reference sequence). The CDR3 is 13 amino acids. CDR3 coding DNA: TGTGCCAGCAGTAGCACAGGGGCACACGAGCAGTACTTC. This gives the protein CASSSTGAHEQYF.

The chain employs TRBV6-5 and TRBJ1-1; TRBD1 matches 9 bases. The CDR3 has 14 residues. V lost 7 bases to trimming and J lost 5 bases; unmatched junction nucleotides: 8. In germline, CDR1 is MNHEY, CDR2 SVGAGI. DNA for the CDR3: TGTGCCAGCAAACAACAGGGGGCGAGGACTGAAGCTTTCTTT. This encodes CASKQQGARTEAFF.

A few counts support this clonotype. The chain links TRBV28 to TRBJ2-3; 9 bases are shared with TRBD1. Germline CDR1 MDHEN, CDR2 SYDVKM. The CDR3 has 15 residues. With 3 bases clipped from V and 5 bases from J, the junction kept 6 bases outside the gene matches. DNA for the CDR3: TGTGCCAGCAGTTTGGGGGACAGGGAAGGAGATACGCAGTATTTT. Its protein is CASSLGDREGDTQYF.

Only one count was recorded for this clonotype. As DNA, the CDR3 is TGCAGTGCTAGAGATAGTCGGGGGGCTGAGAATTCACCCCTCCACTTT. The encoded protein is CSARDSRGAENSPLHF. V usage is TRBV20-1 and J usage is TRBJ1-6; TRBD1 is a possible D gene (6 bases). Germline values: CDR1 DFQATT, CDR2 SNEGSKA (reference sequence). There are 16 residues in the CDR3. Trimming left V 0 bases short and J 7 bases short, with 16 bases between.

This clonotype occurred a few times. A read error may explain this, as a much larger clone is one base away. J is TRBJ2-5 and V is TRBV10-3; TRBD2 matches 11 bases. The J call may not be correct, given that the DNA end is closer to TRBJ2-7. Looked up from germline, CDR1 is ENHRY and CDR2 is SYGVKD. This CDR3 has 15 amino acids. The CDR3 DNA sequence: TGTGCCATCAGTGAGACTAGCGGGGGACTCTACGAGCAGTACTTC. Encoded protein: CAISETSGGLYEQYF.

The V call is TRBV10-3, the J call TRBJ2-2; D remains unclear. The V end was cut by 4 bases, the J end by 1 base, with 7 bases between. The CDR3 covers 14 residues. Germline V CDR1 and CDR2: ENHRY, SYGVKD. CDR3 in amino acids: CAISVSLNTGELFF. The CDR3 DNA is TGTGCCATCAGTGTATCCCTGAACACCGGGGAGCTGTTTTTT.

This rearrangement joins TRBV15 to TRBJ2-5; either TRBD1 or TRBD2 may fit D (5 bases each). The germline V and J ends were trimmed by 0 bases and 4 bases, with 12 bases remaining between them. Germline V CDR1 and CDR2: LNHNV, YYDKDF (reference sequence). CDR3 length: 15 amino acids. The CDR3: CATSRDPGPRETQYF. CDR3 coding DNA: TGTGCCACCAGCAGAGATCCGGGACCACGAGAGACCCAGTACTTC.

The CDR3 here is CASSQEPDWAKNIQYF. CDR3 sequence (DNA): TGTGCCAGCAGCCAAGAACCGGATTGGGCCAAAAACATTCAGTACTTC. This sequence joins TRBV3-1 and TRBJ2-4; D gene unclear. CDR1 LGHDT and CDR2 YNNKEL come from the germline V gene (reference sequence). The V end was cut by 0 bases, the J end by 1 base, with 10 bases between. CDR3 size: 16 residues. Combining the CDR3 with reference TRBV3-1 and TRBJ2-4 gives the whole variable domain DTAVSQTPKYLVTQMGNDKSIKCEQNLGHDTMYWYKQDSKKFLKIMFSYNNKELIINETVPNRFSPKSPDKAHLNLHINSLELGDSAVYFCASSQEPDWAKNIQYFGAGTRLSVL.

This clonotype turned up a few times. V and J are TRBV28 and TRBJ2-5, with 10 bases that match TRBD1. CDR1 is MDHEN and CDR2 is SYDVKM in the germline V gene. This CDR3 has 14 amino acids. The J segment lost 5 bases and the V segment lost 5 bases, leaving 5 bases of the junction unmatched. The chain's CDR3 is CASSDRGPWETQYF. CDR3 in DNA: TGTGCCAGCAGTGACAGGGGGCCGTGGGAGACCCAGTACTTC.

The genes are TRBV20-1 and TRBJ2-7, with 8 bases aligning to TRBD2. This CDR3 is built from 14 residues. The trim removed 3 bases at V and 2 bases at J, leaving 6 bases unmatched. Germline assignment: CDR1 DFQATT and CDR2 SNEGSKA (reference sequence). The CDR3 is CSARAGRGAYEQYF. CDR3 in DNA: TGCAGTGCTAGGGCGGGGCGGGGGGCCTACGAGCAGTACTTC.

The chain joins TRBV4-1 to TRBJ2-4; the D is unclear. Looked up from germline, CDR1 is MGHRA and CDR2 is YSYEKL. CDR3 length: 15 amino acids. The V end lost 0 bases, the J end lost 0 bases, and 6 bases lay between the germline ends. The CDR3 bases are TGCGCCAGCAGCCAAGAAGATAGAGCCAAAAACATTCAGTACTTC. This translates into CASSQEDRAKNIQYF.